This T cell receptor (beta chain) was recovered during a study of cytomegalovirus exposure and HLA in healthy donors. 60 Vbeta and 13 Jbeta primers were used in PCR. TCRdb's copy holds only in-frame clones and misses some; the assay was immunoSEQ multiplex PCR. Here the sample spans roughly 98,000 clones, roughly 81% being singletons. V gave up 5 bases and J gave up 4 bases, with 18 bases separating them. The germline V gene encodes CDR1 SGHVS and CDR2 FQNEAQ. This CDR3 contains 16 residues. J is TRBJ2-1 and V is TRBV7-8; a possible D gene is TRBD2 (5 bases). The receptor was isolated from a middle-aged man in good health and CMV-seronegative. Sequenced input: PBMCs. The CDR3 protein is CASSPRTGLGYNEQFF. CDR3 nucleotide sequence: TGTGCCAGCAGCCCCCGGACTGGGCTGGGGTACAATGAGCAGTTCTTC.